Listed below are T cell receptor beta chains from one sample, sequenced in a study of breast tumors, draining lymph nodes, adjacent tissues. TCRdb re-called the multiplex PCR reads through MiXCR, storing one row per CDR3 protein. The sample holds about 21,000 distinct CDR3 sequences, roughly 41% seen once. The source material was breast tumor tissue. All receptors come from a female donor with breast cancer. Some clones in this sample may be carry-over from other donors' samples. CDR3s include the opening cysteine and the closing phenylalanine or tryptophan. A D gene is named only where the DNA matches it firmly. Not all rows give a size; the values are once, few, many and, for expanded clones, a class.

D	J	V	size	CDR3	DNA
-	TRBJ1-4	TRBV19	-	CASSHRDEKLFF	TGTGCCAGTAGCCATCGGGATGAAAAACTGTTCTTT
-	TRBJ2-1	TRBV12-3/TRBV12-4	-	CASSLINEQFF	TGTGCCAGCAGTTTAATCAATGAGCAGTTCTTC
-	TRBJ2-7	TRBV15	-	CATSDPPPRGVLNEQYF	TGTGCCACCAGCGACCCCCCCCCGAGGGGAGTACTCAACGAGCAGTACTTC
TRBD1	TRBJ2-7	TRBV7-9	many	CASSSGDRYEQYF	TGTGCCAGCAGTTCCGGGGACAGGTACGAGCAGTACTTC
TRBD1	TRBJ2-3	TRBV28	-	CASSLELTGTSTDTQYF	TGTGCCAGCAGTTTAGAGCTGACAGGGACCAGCACAGATACGCAGTATTTT
TRBD1	TRBJ2-7	TRBV2	many	CASRGTGGVGEQYF	TGTGCCAGCAGGGGGACAGGCGGGGTGGGCGAGCAGTACTTC
-	TRBJ1-5	TRBV20-1	-	CSARSGSSNQPQHF	TGCAGTGCTAGGTCAGGGTCGAGCAATCAGCCCCAGCATTTT
-	TRBJ1-2	TRBV11-2	-	CASSLIDGSNYGYTF	TGTGCCAGCAGCTTAATTGACGGATCTAACTATGGCTACACCTTC
TRBD1	TRBJ2-7	TRBV7-8	many	CASSHTGTGQSSYEQYF	TGTGCCAGCAGCCATACCGGGACAGGGCAAAGCTCCTACGAGCAGTACTTC
-	TRBJ2-2	TRBV5-1	many	CASSPGRLGTGELFF	TGCGCCAGCAGCCCTGGGAGGTTGGGCACCGGGGAGCTGTTTTTT
TRBD1	TRBJ2-1	TRBV3-1	-	CASSRGQAYNEQFF	TGTGCCAGCAGCCGGGGACAGGCCTACAATGAGCAGTTCTTC
-	TRBJ1-5	TRBV28	-	CASSSSTRGGNQPQHF	TGTGCCAGCAGTTCCTCGACTAGAGGGGGGAATCAGCCCCAGCATTTT
-	TRBJ2-1	TRBV5-1	few	CASSLVFF	TGCGCCAGCAGCTTGGTCTTTTTC
-	TRBJ1-3	TRBV5-4	few	CASSLVGGNTIYF	TGTGCCAGCAGCTTGGTTGGGGGAAACACCATATATTTT
-	TRBJ1-5	TRBV4-1	many	CASSQDLDQPQHF	TGCGCCAGCAGCCAAGATTTAGATCAGCCCCAGCATTTT
-	TRBJ2-7	TRBV4-1	many	CASSQEGGSLYEQYF	TGCGCCAGCAGCCAAGAGGGGGGCTCCCTCTACGAGCAGTACTTC
-	TRBJ2-5	TRBV5-8	once	CASSPVRGTGTQYF	TGTGCCAGCAGCCCGGTGAGGGGAACGGGGACCCAGTACTTC
-	TRBJ2-1	TRBV9	-	CASSVDLNQYNEQFF	TGTGCCAGCAGCGTAGATCTTAACCAGTACAATGAGCAGTTCTTC
-	TRBJ2-5	TRBV7-3	-	CASSSLGGETQYF	TGTGCCAGCAGCAGTCTAGGGGGTGAGACCCAGTACTTC
TRBD1	TRBJ2-5	TRBV20-1	-	CSARRTGRETQYF	TGCAGTGCTAGACGGACAGGGCGAGAGACCCAGTACTTC
-	TRBJ2-5	TRBV5-1	many	CASSQGGLHGAETQYF	TGCGCCAGCAGCCAAGGGGGGCTCCATGGCGCGGAGACCCAGTACTTC
-	TRBJ2-3	TRBV12-3/TRBV12-4	many	CASSLYGDITDTQYF	TGTGCCAGCAGTTTATACGGGGACATCACAGATACGCAGTATTTT